This record looks at one TCR beta chain sequence and its context. What it binds is unknown. With 60 Vbeta and 13 Jbeta primers, the PCR was carried out. Some clones are missing from TCRdb's copy, which holds only in-frame ones; the method was immunoSEQ multiplex PCR. Counted here are approximately 210,000 clones, about 85% occurring once; the ten biggest clones make up roughly 10%. These data belong to a study of cytomegalovirus exposure and HLA in healthy donors. The study, taken as a whole, reports: The study labeled around 160 TCR beta chains cytomegalovirus-associated. Presence/absence analyses assumed roughly uniform sequencing depth across donors, which may not hold. In a later analysis, the majority of CMV-associated beta chains seemingly showed HLA restriction. Earlier findings revealed that most TCR beta V segments proved productive either about 87% or about 30% of the time.

Sequenced material: PBMCs. The sequence was obtained from a woman aged 50 to 60 in good health and CMV-seropositive.

Written as DNA, the CDR3 is TGTGCCAGCAGTCTAAGGACAGGGTTGAATGAGCAGTTCTTC. Translated, it gives CASSLRTGLNEQFF. V gene TRBV7-9 combines with J gene TRBJ2-1; TRBD1 aligns across 8 bases. This CDR3 spans 14 amino acids. Trimming removed 6 bases from V and 7 bases from J; junction bases left unmatched: 8. Germline V CDR1 and CDR2: SEHNR, FQNEAQ (reference sequence).